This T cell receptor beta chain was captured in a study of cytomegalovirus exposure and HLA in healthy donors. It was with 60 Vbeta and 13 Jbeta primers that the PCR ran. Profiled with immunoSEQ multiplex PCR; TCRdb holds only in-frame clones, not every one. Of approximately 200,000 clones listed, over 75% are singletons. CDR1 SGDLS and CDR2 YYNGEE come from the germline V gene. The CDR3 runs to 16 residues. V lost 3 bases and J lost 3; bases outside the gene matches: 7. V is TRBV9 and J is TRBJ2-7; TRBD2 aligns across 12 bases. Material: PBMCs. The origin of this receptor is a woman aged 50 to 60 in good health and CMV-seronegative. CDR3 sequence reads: CASSGMGLAGGYEQYF. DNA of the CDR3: TGTGCCAGCAGCGGGATGGGACTAGCGGGCGGCTACGAGCAGTACTTC.